The 21 T cell receptor beta chains below come from one sample, sequenced in a study of blood T cell repertoires in COVID-19. Assay: immunoSEQ multiplex PCR; the TCRdb copy retains only in-frame clones and omits some. Of 210,000 or so clones listed, 80% to 90% are singletons. Sequenced sample: PBMCs or T cells enriched from blood (not recorded which). These receptors were taken from a woman aged 45 to 65 who had been exposed to COVID-19.

This clone was detected only a few times. V is TRBV10-1 and J is TRBJ2-3, with D perhaps matching TRBD2 (5 bases). Germline CDR1 is WNHNN and CDR2 is SYGVQD (reference sequence). Trimming took off 6 bases at V and 8 bases at J, with 27 bases between the two ends. The CDR3 is made up of 17 amino acids. CDR3 in DNA: TGCGCCAGCAGGAGGGTGGACCGTCTCCCTGAGAGACGTACGCAGTATTTT. As protein: CASRRVDRLPERRTQYF.

The chain joins TRBV5-1 to TRBJ2-7, with D uncertain. The CDR3 is 14 amino acids. V lost 1 base and J lost 0, with 8 bases in between. In germline, CDR1 is SGHRS, CDR2 YFSETQ. DNA of the CDR3: TGCGCCAGCAGCTTGTACGGTAGCTCCTACGAGCAGTACTTC. This gives the protein CASSLYGSSYEQYF.

This chain joins TRBV11-2 and TRBJ1-1, with a weak D call TRBD1 (5 bases). Germline V gene data show CDR1 as SGHAT and CDR2 as FQNNGV. V was clipped by 5 bases and J by 3 bases, with 13 bases between them. This CDR3 spans 14 amino acids. The CDR3, as DNA: TGTGCCAGCAGCCATGCAGGGCTGTACACTGAAGCTTTCTTT. Translated: CASSHAGLYTEAFF. Full variable domain (remainder filled in from reference TRBV11-2 and TRBJ1-1): EAGVAQSPRYKIIEKRQSVAFWCNPISGHATLYWYQQILGQGPKLLIQFQNNGVVDDSQLPKDRFSAERLKGVDSTLKIQPAKLEDSAVYLCASSHAGLYTEAFFGQGTRLTVV.

This clone was seen a few times. CDR3: CASTHGAGTEAFF. The DNA of the CDR3 is TGTGCCAGCACCCACGGGGCGGGAACTGAAGCTTTCTTT. The rearrangement links TRBV3-1 (or the pseudogene TRBV3-2) to TRBJ1-1, with D possibly TRBD1 on 5 matching bases. The ends were cut back, 7 bases at V and 5 bases at J, with 14 bases in the middle. The CDR3 is made up of 13 amino acids. CDR1 is LGHDT and CDR2 is YNNKEL in the germline V gene (reference sequence).

The chain links TRBV5-5 to TRBJ1-4, with TRBD1 identical over 9 bases. V dropped 4 bases and J dropped 8; count of bases not matched to a gene: 6. The CDR3 contains 14 residues. CDR1 SGHKS and CDR2 YYEKEE come from the germline V gene (reference sequence). CDR3 loop: CASSRDRAKEKLFF. The CDR3 region has the DNA TGTGCCAGCAGCCGGGACAGGGCGAAGGAAAAACTGTTTTTT.

Remarks on this clone: The same CDR3 arises from other DNA sequences in this sample as well. The genes are TRBV5-1 and TRBJ2-3; D gene unclear. The germline V and J ends were trimmed by 3 bases and 2 bases, with 4 bases remaining between them. The CDR3 length is 12 residues. Germline V lookup: CDR1 SGHRS, CDR2 YFSETQ. Here the CDR3 DNA reads TGCGCCAGCAGCTCATCCACAGATACGCAGTATTTT. Translated: CASSSSTDTQYF.

This chain links TRBV19 with TRBJ2-1, with 11 bases identical to TRBD1. This CDR3 is built from 15 residues. V shed 5 bases, J shed 4 bases, and the junction held 4 bases outside the gene matches. CDR1 is LNHDA, CDR2 SQIVND, per germline (reference sequence). This CDR3 is CASSARDRGYNEQFF. CDR3 nucleotide sequence: TGTGCCAGTAGTGCCCGGGACAGGGGGTACAATGAGCAGTTCTTC.

The chain uses TRBV7-3 and TRBJ2-3; 9 bases map to TRBD2. The CDR3 consists of 16 residues. V was clipped by 1 base and J by 4 bases; unmatched bases: 6. Germline loops: CDR1 SGHTA, CDR2 FQGTGA. The chain's CDR3 is CASSLKPAGGSDTQYF. The CDR3 DNA reads TGTGCCAGCAGCTTAAAACCAGCGGGGGGATCAGATACGCAGTATTTT.

The chain employs TRBV3-1 (or the pseudogene TRBV3-2) and TRBJ1-2, with a weak D call TRBD1 (6 bases). Trimming removed 10 bases at V and 0 bases at J, with 18 bases between. The germline V gene encodes CDR1 LGHDT and CDR2 YNNKEL (reference sequence). The CDR3 runs 15 residues. The DNA for the CDR3 is TGTGCCACCTCCCCCGGACGGACAGCTAACTATGGCTACACCTTC. Translating it yields CATSPGRTANYGYTF.

V and J are TRBV3-1 (or the pseudogene TRBV3-2) and TRBJ2-1; 8 nucleotides match TRBD2. Germline V gene data show CDR1 as LGHDT and CDR2 as YNNKEL (reference sequence). CDR3 length: 14 residues. J lost 6 bases, V lost 4 bases, and 5 bases had no gene match. Here the CDR3 DNA reads TGTGCCAGCAGCCTCGGGGGGGCGGCCAATGAGCAGTTCTTC. Protein sequence: CASSLGGAANEQFF.

The CDR3 nucleotides read TGTGCCAGCAGGGGACTTAAAGGAGGACAGGGAGGTCATCAGCCCCAGCATTTT. It translates to CASRGLKGGQGGHQPQHF. The genes are TRBV27 and TRBJ1-5; TRBD1 aligns across 8 bases. The V segment lost 6 bases and the J segment 5 bases; nucleotides outside the gene matches: 18. Germline lookup yields CDR1 MNHEY and CDR2 SMNVEV (reference sequence). The CDR3 is 18 residues long.

The chain is built from TRBV5-4 and TRBJ2-7; tentatively, D is TRBD2 (6 bases). The germline V and J ends were trimmed by 0 bases and 5 bases, with 12 bases remaining between them. The length of the CDR3 is 14 residues. CDR1 SGHNT and CDR2 YYREEE come from the germline V gene (reference sequence). The CDR3 nucleotides are TGTGCCAGCAGCTTGGGAGGGAGGAGCAACGAGCAGTACTTC. It encodes CASSLGGRSNEQYF.

V and J are TRBV15 and TRBJ1-4; possibly TRBD1 for D (6 bases). V lost 0 bases to trimming and J lost 7 bases, with 12 bases between them. The CDR3 runs 15 residues. From germline, CDR1 is LNHNV and CDR2 YYDKDF (reference sequence). CDR3: CATSREGGASEKLFF. In DNA, the CDR3 is TGTGCCACCAGCAGAGAGGGGGGGGCCAGTGAAAAACTGTTTTTT.

The rearrangement uses TRBV9 and TRBJ1-2; D is uncertain. V was pared by 4 bases and J by 4 bases, with 14 bases between. CDR3 length: 14 residues. The V gene's germline CDR1 is SGDLS and CDR2 YYNGEE. The CDR3 sequence is CASSPSDTPYGYTF. CDR3 bases: TGTGCCAGCAGCCCTTCAGACACTCCCTATGGCTACACCTTC.

The chain recombines TRBV12-3 or TRBV12-4 with TRBJ1-2; D remains unclear. The CDR3 consists of 13 residues. Deletions cut 6 bases from V and 0 bases from J, with 8 bases between. For the CDR3, the DNA is TGTGCCAGCAGGGGTCTAGCTAACTATGGCTACACCTTC. Amino acids: CASRGLANYGYTF.

The rearrangement links TRBV5-6 to TRBJ1-3, with D uncertain. The germline V and J ends were trimmed by 0 bases and 4 bases, with 11 bases remaining between them. The CDR3 totals 15 residues. The V gene's germline CDR1 is SGHDT and CDR2 YYEEEE. The CDR3 sequence: CASSLDPGLGNTIYF. In DNA form, the CDR3 reads TGTGCCAGCAGCTTGGATCCGGGTTTGGGAAACACCATATATTTT.

The chain recombines TRBV5-1 with TRBJ2-7; D might be TRBD2 (6 bases). This CDR3 is 13 amino acids long. Trimming took 3 bases from V and 1 from J, leaving 8 bases between them. Germline CDR1 SGHRS, CDR2 YFSETQ. The CDR3 DNA reads as TGCGCCAGCAGCTGGGAGGATTCCTACGAGCAGTACTTC. Translation: CASSWEDSYEQYF.

This clone was seen a handful of times. This chain connects TRBV18 to TRBJ1-4; D is unresolved. This CDR3 contains 15 residues. Trimming stripped 2 bases from V and 8 bases from J, with 15 bases between. Germline V CDR1 and CDR2: KGHSH, LQKENI. The DNA for the CDR3 is TGTGCCAGCTCACCAGAAAGGAGGCCCAACGAAAAACTGTTTTTT. Its translation is CASSPERRPNEKLFF.

The rearrangement uses TRBV25-1 and TRBJ2-1; 9 bases match TRBD2. Germline lookup yields CDR1 MGHDK and CDR2 SYGVNS. V gave up 1 base and J gave up 4 bases; unmatched junction bases: 8. The CDR3 runs to 17 residues. The CDR3 is CASSESGSGGLYNEQFF. The CDR3 DNA reads TGTGCCAGCAGTGAATCGGGAAGCGGGGGGCTATACAATGAGCAGTTCTTC.

Remarks on this clone: The likely explanation is a read error, given a far larger clone one base away. V is TRBV14 and J is TRBJ1-1; D perhaps matches TRBD1 (6 bases). The CDR3 loop spans 13 amino acids. Per germline, CDR1 SGHDN and CDR2 FVKESK. V lost 4 bases to trimming and J lost 1 base, with 7 bases between them. The CDR3 DNA is TGTGCCAGCAGCCCGACAGGGAACACTGAAGCTTTCTTT. Its protein product is CASSPTGNTEAFF.

The rearrangement links TRBV28 to TRBJ1-2, with TRBD1 identical over 7 bases. The CDR3 is 15 residues long. The V gene's germline CDR1 is MDHEN and CDR2 SYDVKM. Trimming cost V 5 bases and J 7 bases; bases outside gene matches: 13. The CDR3 sequence: CASSLGTVGERGYTF. Here the CDR3 DNA reads TGTGCCAGCAGTCTTGGGACAGTCGGGGAGCGTGGCTACACCTTC.